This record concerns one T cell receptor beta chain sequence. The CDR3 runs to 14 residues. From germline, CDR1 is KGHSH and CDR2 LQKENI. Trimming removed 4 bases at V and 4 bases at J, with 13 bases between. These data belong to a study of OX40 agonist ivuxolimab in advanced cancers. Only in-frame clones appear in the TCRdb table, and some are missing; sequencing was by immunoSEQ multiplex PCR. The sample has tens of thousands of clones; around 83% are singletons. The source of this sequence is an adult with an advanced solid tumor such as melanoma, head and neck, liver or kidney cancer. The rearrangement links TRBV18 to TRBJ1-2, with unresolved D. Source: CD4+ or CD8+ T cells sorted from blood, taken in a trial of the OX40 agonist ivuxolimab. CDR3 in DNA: TGTGCCAGCTCACTACTCCTGGACCCCTATGGCTACACCTTC. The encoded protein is CASSLLLDPYGYTF.